This T cell receptor beta chain was sequenced during a study of patients and donors after allogeneic stem cell transplantation. MiXCR was run by TCRdb on the RT-PCR reads, yielding one entry per CDR3 protein. The repertoire holds roughly 200,000 distinct CDR3 sequences, with around 40% as singletons. V gave up 6 bases and J gave up 8 bases, with 11 bases separating them. The CDR3 length is 12 residues. Germline V gives CDR1 SNHLY, CDR2 FYNNEI. The clonotype comes from a human donor who was either an allogeneic HSCT recipient or a stem cell or donor lymphocyte infusion donor (not recorded which). It is not recorded whose cells these are; they may come from a transplant donor. This chain uses TRBV2 with TRBJ2-1; tentatively, D is TRBD2 (5 bases). The sample comprised blood, either unsorted or a sorted T cell fraction (not recorded which). As DNA, the CDR3 is TGTGCCAGCAGAGACAATAGCGATGAGCAGTTCTTC. The encoded protein is CASRDNSDEQFF. Supplemented by reference TRBV2 and TRBJ2-1, the full variable domain reads EPEVTQTPSHQVTQMGQEVILRCVPISNHLYFYWYRQILGQKVEFLVSFYNNEISEKSEIFDDQFSVERPDGSNFTLKIRSTKLEDSAMYFCASRDNSDEQFFGPGTRLTVL.